A selection of T cell receptor beta chains follows, all from one sample in a study of OX40 agonist ivuxolimab in advanced cancers. TCRdb's copy holds only in-frame clones and misses some; the assay was immunoSEQ multiplex PCR. The data contain 20,000 to 25,000 clones, about 89% of them seen just once; the ten biggest clones take up roughly 60%. This specimen consisted of CD4+ or CD8+ T cells sorted from blood, obtained in a trial of the OX40 agonist ivuxolimab. The receptors derive from an adult with an advanced solid tumor such as melanoma, head and neck, liver or kidney cancer. The CDR3 runs from the conserved cysteine through the conserved F or W. D genes are given only for firm matches. For some rows the clone size is stated as once, few or many, or as a class when expanded; others skip it.

>TRBJ1-1|NA|TRBD1|TRBV19
TGTGCCAGTAGTCAGACAGGGCTCGGTTTCTTT
CASSQTGLGFF
>TRBJ2-7|NA|TRBD1|TRBV11-2
TGTGCCAGCAGCTGGGACAGTACCTACGAGCAGTACTTC
CASSWDSTYEQYF
>TRBJ1-1|NA|NA|TRBV2
TGTGCCAGCAGTCCGCTTGACGACAGGACGGGGGAAGCTTTCTTT
CASSPLDDRTGEAFF
>TRBJ2-5|NA|TRBD1|TRBV7-9
TGTGCCAGCAGCTTGGACAGGGAATCCCAAGAGACCCAGTACTTC
CASSLDRESQETQYF
>TRBJ2-5|once|NA|TRBV14
TGTGCCAGCAGCCAGATCCAGGGTTACGAGACCCAGTACTTC
CASSQIQGYETQYF
>TRBJ1-2|NA|NA|TRBV7-9
TGTGCCAGCAGCTCCCGGGACACTGAACACTATGGCTACACCTTC
CASSSRDTEHYGYTF
>TRBJ1-2|NA|TRBD1|TRBV2
TGTGCCAGCAGTGGAACAGGGGCCCTTCAACCTCCTAACTATGGCTACACCTTC
CASSGTGALQPPNYGYTF
>TRBJ2-2|NA|NA|TRBV27
TGTGCCAGCTTAGGGGGCGGGGAGCTGTTTTTT
CASLGGGELFF
>TRBJ2-1|NA|NA|TRBV7-6
TGTGCCAGCAGCTGGCGGGCCGGTGAGCAGTTCTTC
CASSWRAGEQFF
>TRBJ2-7|NA|TRBD1|TRBV30
TGTGCCTGGAGTAAAGGTGGGACAGGGCGTTCTTACGAGCAGTACTTC
CAWSKGGTGRSYEQYF
>TRBJ2-3|NA|NA|TRBV29-1
TGCAGCGTTGAAATTGCAGGGATTTCGACAGATACGCAGTATTTT
CSVEIAGISTDTQYF
>TRBJ2-3|NA|TRBD1|TRBV27
TGTGCCAGCAGTTCTCAGGACAGGGGAGGCACAGATACGCAGTATTTT
CASSSQDRGGTDTQYF
>TRBJ2-2|NA|NA|TRBV30
TGTGCCTGGAGTGTACAGGGTGAGGCCGGGGAGCTGTTTTTT
CAWSVQGEAGELFF
>TRBJ1-3|once|NA|TRBV6-6
TGTGCCAGCAGCCCGGGTCTGGGAGGAAACACCATATATTTT
CASSPGLGGNTIYF
>TRBJ2-1|NA|TRBD2|TRBV7-9
TGTGCCAGCAGCTCCCTAGCGGGGGAAAAATACAATGAGCAGTTCTTC
CASSSLAGEKYNEQFF
>TRBJ2-5|NA|NA|TRBV4-1
TGCGCCAGCAGCCAGGAAGGGCCCTCAGAGACCCAGTACTTC
CASSQEGPSETQYF
>TRBJ2-1|NA|NA|TRBV7-9
TGTGCCAGCAGCAGTGACTATACGAATGAGCAGTTCTTC
CASSSDYTNEQFF
>TRBJ2-1|few|NA|TRBV7-6
TGTGCCAGCAGCTTAGAGGGGCGGGGAGATTCTTACAATGAGCAGTTCTTC
CASSLEGRGDSYNEQFF
>TRBJ2-1|NA|NA|TRBV10-3
TGTGCCATCAGTGAGTCGGAACGGGGGACCTACAATGAGCAGTTCTTC
CAISESERGTYNEQFF
>TRBJ1-1|NA|TRBD1|TRBV7-9
TGTGCCAGCAGCTTAGCATGGGACAGGCTGGAACAAGCTTTCTTT
CASSLAWDRLEQAFF
>TRBJ2-2|NA|NA|TRBV4-1
TGCGCCAGCAGCCCTCGGTCTGGGGACGGGGAGCTGTTTTTT
CASSPRSGDGELFF
>TRBJ2-7|NA|NA|TRBV5-1
TGCGCCAGCAGCTTCGCCCGGGGCTCCTACGAGCAGTACTTC
CASSFARGSYEQYF
>TRBJ2-5|NA|NA|TRBV25-1
TGTGCCCCCAGCCAGGGAGAGGAGACCCAGTACTTC
CAPSQGEETQYF
>TRBJ1-5|NA|NA|TRBV30
TGTGCCTGGGGATCGGGGGGCAATCAGCCCCAGCATTTT
CAWGSGGNQPQHF
>TRBJ2-1|NA|NA|TRBV18
TGTGCCAGCTCACCATCCAGGGACTACAATGAGCAGTTCTTC
CASSPSRDYNEQFF
>TRBJ2-1|NA|NA|TRBV6-1
TGTGCCAGCAGGGCAGGGGGGATGGGTAATGAGCAGTTCTTC
CASRAGGMGNEQFF
>TRBJ1-6|NA|NA|TRBV5-1
TGCGCCAGCAGCTTGGAGGCCGAGGGATACTCACCCCTCCACTTT
CASSLEAEGYSPLHF
>TRBJ1-1|NA|TRBD1|TRBV7-8
TGTGCCAGCAGCGGGACAGTAGAGAACACTGAAGCTTTCTTT
CASSGTVENTEAFF
>TRBJ1-6|NA|NA|TRBV6-5
TGTGCCAGCAGTCCCCAGGCAGGGAGTTATTCACCCCTCCACTTT
CASSPQAGSYSPLHF
>TRBJ2-3|NA|NA|TRBV4-1
TGCGCCAGCAGCCATGTCCGGACTACTGCAGATACGCAGTATTTT
CASSHVRTTADTQYF
>TRBJ2-2|NA|NA|TRBV5-6
TGTGCCAGCAGCTTGGCCCCAGGGTATAGGGACTCCGGGGAGCTGTTTTTT
CASSLAPGYRDSGELFF
>TRBJ1-1|NA|NA|TRBV7-9
TGTGCCAGCTCCGGCGGGGACACTGAAGCTTTCTTT
CASSGGDTEAFF
>TRBJ1-1|NA|NA|TRBV5-1
TGCGCCAGCAGCTCCCGTCCACAGGGCTACGCCGAAGCTTTCTTT
CASSSRPQGYAEAFF
>TRBJ2-1|NA|NA|TRBV5-1
TGCGCCAGCAGCTTGATCCCAGGGCGAAAAGGTTTACACAATGAGCAGTTCTTC
CASSLIPGRKGLHNEQFF
>TRBJ2-3|NA|TRBD2|TRBV7-9
TGTGCCAGCAGGGAGGGTAGCGGGGGGAGCACAGATACGCAGTATTTT
CASREGSGGSTDTQYF
>TRBJ2-2|NA|NA|TRBV5-6
TGTGCCAGCAATTTCGGGGTACCGAACACCGGGGAGCTGTTTTTT
CASNFGVPNTGELFF
>TRBJ1-4|NA|NA|TRBV5-6
TGTGCCAGCAGCTTGGGCGGGATCCCAACTAATGAAAAACTGTTTTTT
CASSLGGIPTNEKLFF
>TRBJ1-3|NA|NA|TRBV30
TGTGCCTGGAAAGGGCTTGGAAACACCATATATTTT
CAWKGLGNTIYF
>TRBJ2-1|once|NA|TRBV6-4
TGTGCCAGCAGTGACTCGGTAGGGGGGGGCCTCGATGAGCAGTTCTTC
CASSDSVGGGLDEQFF
>TRBJ2-4|NA|TRBD1|TRBV30
TGTGCCTGGAGTCCCGGGACAGGGTATGAGGCCAAAAACATTCAGTACTTC
CAWSPGTGYEAKNIQYF
>TRBJ2-7|NA|NA|TRBV27
TGTGCCAGCAGTCCCGGGGTGGGGGTCGAGCAGTACTTC
CASSPGVGVEQYF
>TRBJ1-1|NA|TRBD1|TRBV5-4
TGTGCCAGCAGCCGACAGGGGAGCATGAACACTGAAGCTTTCTTT
CASSRQGSMNTEAFF
>TRBJ1-1|NA|NA|TRBV29-1
TGCAGCGCTGTTCATATGAACACTGAAGCTTTCTTT
CSAVHMNTEAFF
>TRBJ1-1|NA|NA|TRBV6-5
TGTGCCAGCAGTTACTGGGAGAACACTGAAGCTTTCTTT
CASSYWENTEAFF
>TRBJ1-6|NA|TRBD1|TRBV30
TGTGCCTGGAGTGAAGGGTCGGACAGGGGTAGGTCACCCCTCCACTTT
CAWSEGSDRGRSPLHF
>TRBJ2-2|once|NA|TRBV7-9
TGTGCCAGCAGCTTAGCTGCCGCCACCGGGGAGCTGTTTTTT
CASSLAAATGELFF